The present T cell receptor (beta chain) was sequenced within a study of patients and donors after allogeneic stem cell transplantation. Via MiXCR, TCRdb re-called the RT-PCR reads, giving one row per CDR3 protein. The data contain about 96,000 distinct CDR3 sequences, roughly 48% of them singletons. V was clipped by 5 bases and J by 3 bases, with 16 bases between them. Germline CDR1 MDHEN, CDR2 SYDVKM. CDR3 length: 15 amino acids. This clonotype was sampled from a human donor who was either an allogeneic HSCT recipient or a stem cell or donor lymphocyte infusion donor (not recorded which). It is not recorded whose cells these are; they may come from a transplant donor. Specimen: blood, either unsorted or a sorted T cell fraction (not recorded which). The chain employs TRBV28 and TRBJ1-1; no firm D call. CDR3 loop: CASSLIGRTDTEAFF. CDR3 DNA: TGTGCCAGCAGTCTGATTGGGCGTACGGACACTGAAGCTTTCTTT.